This TCR beta chain was identified during a study of blood T cell repertoires in COVID-19. The germline CDR1 and CDR2 sequences are SGHNT and YENEEA. This CDR3 is built from 15 residues. V lost 5 bases and J lost 4, with 17 bases in between. The assay was immunoSEQ multiplex PCR, and TCRdb's table has in-frame clones only and misses some. The data contain 350,000 or so clones, 83% of them seen just once; the ten biggest clones take up approximately 3%. The sample consisted of peripheral blood. V usage is TRBV11-3 and J usage is TRBJ1-2, with D maybe TRBD1 (5 bases). This receptor was obtained from a man aged 25 to 40 with active or convalescent COVID-19. Written as DNA, the CDR3 is TGTGCCAGCAGCAGCCGGGACTCGATGGTCTATGGCTACACCTTC. The encoded protein is CASSSRDSMVYGYTF.